This entry features one T cell receptor beta chain sequence. The antigen is not known. The sample originates from a study of identifying expanded T cells in peripheral blood. Healthy donors had no documented immune events, such as infections, while sampled. Method: immunoSEQ multiplex PCR; TCRdb's copy keeps in-frame clones and lacks some. The table has around 85,000 clones, approximately 90% seen once; the top ten hold around 3%. Germline assignment: CDR1 MGHRA and CDR2 YSYEKL. This CDR3 has 15 residues. The V end lost 0 bases, the J end lost 7 bases, and 13 bases lay between the germline ends. General study points: Over approximately two and four weeks, about 16.4 and 19 clones changed, versus more than 1 between replicates. Across healthy donors, higher total template counts meant significantly greater roughly 2-week count variance.

The sequence was obtained from a person between 18 and 69 years old in good health. This chain uses TRBV4-1 with TRBJ2-1, with D possibly being TRBD2 (5 bases). The sequenced sample consisted of blood. DNA of the CDR3: TGCGCCAGCAGCCAAGATCGATCCCGGGGAAATGAGCAGTTCTTC. Its protein product is CASSQDRSRGNEQFF.